This TCR beta chain was retrieved from a study of blood T cells in healthy people across ages. Through a sample-barcoded 5' primer and a J-beta primer mix, a second PCR was run for 7 to 11 cycles. Using its own MiXCR run on the 5' RACE reads, TCRdb lists one record per CDR3 protein. Altogether under 1,100,000 distinct CDR3 sequences are present, approximately 26% being singletons, with the ten largest covering 0.65% to 0.95%. The CDR3 totals 15 residues. The germline gives CDR1 KGHSH, CDR2 LQKENI. V was clipped by 2 bases and J by 7 bases, with 15 bases between them. These data were also reused for a study on T cells of mothers and their children.

V and J are TRBV18 and TRBJ1-5; a possible D gene is TRBD1 (5 bases). The origin of this receptor is a girl aged 2 to 10 in good health. The sample comprised blood. CDR3 region: CASSPIQGTGQPQHF. The DNA of the CDR3 is TGTGCCAGCTCACCAATTCAGGGAACGGGCCAGCCCCAGCATTTT.